These T cell receptor beta chains were read from a single sample in a study of shared clonotypes between healthy human individuals. The assay was immunoSEQ multiplex PCR, and TCRdb's table has in-frame clones only and misses some. This table has about 1 million clones, 78% appearing once. The sequencing sample was made of memory CD4+ T cells from PBMCs. These receptor sequences come from a man aged 18 to 30 in good health. Some clones in this sample may be carry-over from other donors' samples. CDR3s include the opening cysteine and the closing phenylalanine or tryptophan. D genes are given only for firm matches. Expanded clones are given a class, and other clones once, few, many or no size at all.

d_gene	abundance	j_gene	v_gene	CDR3aa	CDR3nt
NA	NA	TRBJ1-1	TRBV18	CASSLQSNTEAFF	TGTGCCAGCTCACTCCAGTCGAACACTGAAGCTTTCTTT
TRBD1	NA	TRBJ2-1	TRBV5-1	CASSPGQTSYNEQFF	TGCGCCAGCAGCCCGGGACAGACCAGCTACAATGAGCAGTTCTTC
TRBD1	few	TRBJ2-7	TRBV29-1	CSAQRGRDSTYEQYF	TGCAGCGCCCAAAGGGGTCGGGACAGCACCTACGAGCAGTACTTC
TRBD2	NA	TRBJ2-5	TRBV5-4	CASSPVGAGGGETQYF	TGTGCCAGCAGCCCCGTTGGTGCGGGAGGAGGAGAGACCCAGTACTTC
NA	NA	TRBJ2-7	TRBV28	CASSLGGRSSYEQYF	TGTGCCAGCAGTTTAGGGGGGCGAAGCTCCTACGAGCAGTACTTC
NA	few	TRBJ1-2	TRBV28	CASSLGGALINYGYTF	TGTGCCAGCAGTTTGGGAGGGGCGCTAATAAACTATGGCTACACCTTC
NA	once	TRBJ2-3	TRBV5-1	CASYLQGVRADTQYF	TGCGCCAGCTACTTACAGGGCGTACGGGCAGATACGCAGTATTTT
NA	NA	TRBJ2-1	TRBV6-1	CASGPGLPPYNEQFF	TGTGCCAGCGGTCCGGGACTTCCTCCCTACAATGAGCAGTTCTTC
TRBD2	NA	TRBJ2-5	TRBV27	CASRLLAGAETQYF	TGTGCCAGCAGATTACTAGCGGGAGCGGAGACCCAGTACTTC
NA	NA	TRBJ1-4	TRBV4-2	CASSPTREGEKLFF	TGTGCCAGCAGCCCTACGCGTGAAGGTGAAAAACTGTTTTTT
NA	once	TRBJ2-7	TRBV10-3	CAISERAVYEQYF	TGTGCCATCAGTGAAAGGGCCGTATACGAGCAGTACTTC
NA	NA	TRBJ1-1	TRBV5-1	CASSFGRVGNTEAFF	TGCGCCAGCAGCTTCGGGAGGGTGGGGAACACTGAAGCTTTCTTT
NA	NA	TRBJ2-7	TRBV29-1	CSVGDLPYEQYF	TGCAGCGTTGGGGACCTACCCTACGAGCAGTACTTC
TRBD2	NA	TRBJ2-3	TRBV5-1	CASSHYIDPAGNRDTQYF	TGCGCCAGCAGTCATTATATCGATCCAGCGGGAAATAGGGATACGCAGTATTTT
TRBD2	NA	TRBJ2-7	TRBV27	CATSRLAGGGSYEQYF	TGTGCCACCTCGCGACTAGCGGGAGGAGGGTCTTACGAGCAGTACTTC
NA	once	TRBJ1-5	TRBV9	CASSVGGDDQPQHF	TGTGCCAGCAGCGTCGGGGGAGACGATCAGCCCCAGCATTTT
NA	NA	TRBJ1-1	TRBV6-1	CASSARTVRNTEAFF	TGTGCCAGCAGTGCCCGGACAGTAAGGAACACTGAAGCTTTCTTT
TRBD2	NA	TRBJ2-1	TRBV2	CASDSLSGTTYNEQFF	TGTGCCAGCGACTCTCTGAGCGGGACCACCTACAATGAGCAGTTCTTC
TRBD1	NA	TRBJ1-3	TRBV28	CASSVGQGAGGNTIYF	TGTGCCAGCAGCGTAGGACAGGGGGCTGGTGGAAACACCATATATTTT
NA	NA	TRBJ2-7	TRBV5-4	CASSLTRILSYEQYF	TGTGCCAGCAGCCTTACTAGGATCCTCTCCTACGAGCAGTACTTC
TRBD2	NA	TRBJ2-1	TRBV5-1	CASTRTSGDNEQFF	TGCGCCAGCACCCGGACTAGCGGGGACAATGAGCAGTTCTTC
TRBD2	NA	TRBJ2-7	TRBV6-1	CASHASGGYEQYF	TGTGCCAGTCACGCTAGCGGGGGTTACGAGCAGTACTTC
NA	NA	TRBJ2-7	TRBV27	CASSSNGGVYEQYF	TGTGCCAGCAGTTCCAACGGAGGGGTCTACGAGCAGTACTTC
NA	NA	TRBJ1-1	TRBV6-1	CASLQGASEAFF	TGTGCCAGCCTACAGGGTGCCTCTGAAGCTTTCTTT
NA	few	TRBJ1-2	TRBV30	CAWSVQGGAEYGYTF	TGTGCCTGGAGTGTACAGGGCGGGGCGGAGTATGGCTACACCTTC
NA	NA	TRBJ2-1	TRBV7-2	CASSSIAWGPRNEQFF	TGTGCCAGCAGCTCCATAGCGTGGGGGCCACGGAATGAGCAGTTCTTC
TRBD2	NA	TRBJ2-1	TRBV19	CASAFGLAGGNEQFF	TGTGCCAGTGCTTTTGGACTAGCGGGAGGGAATGAGCAGTTCTTC